This T cell receptor beta chain was obtained from a study of blood T cell repertoires in COVID-19 (dated by TCRdb to the early 2020s). For the wider study: Samples from collaborators originated in the United States, Italy and Spain and spanned both the acute and convalescent phases of COVID-19. Where available, HLA class I and class II types were obtained from metadata supplied by the sample provider rather than from assay-based typing. The dataset comprised deeply sampled blood TCRbeta repertoires from subjects exposed to, actively infected with, or recovered from COVID-19. Nearly every sample came with metadata listing a de-identified subject ID, COVID-19 status, age in years and sex. The samples were drawn from the first 160 participants of the ongoing ImmuneRACE study and from 1,254 subjects provided by 6 global collaborators. A freely available public database, intended as a resource for researchers studying the immune response to SARS-CoV-2, is where the repertoires were released. The material from the prospective study consisted of cDNA or gDNA derived from T cells, B-cell-depleted T cells, or PBMCs. The study at large found these results: The quantity of clinical and demographic metadata differed by source and by participant and was supplied without curation.

The immunoSEQ Assay, a bias-controlled multiplex PCR, was used to amplify TCRbeta CDR3 regions from genomic DNA. Turning to the authors' computational methods: The number of nucleated cells in each sample was estimated by amplification of reference gene primers within the assay. To quantify the absolute abundance of each unique TCRbeta CDR3 rearrangement, sequence reads were collapsed and filtered. For each sample, productive Simpson clonality was calculated as the square root of Simpson's diversity index across productive rearrangements. The source is immuneACCESS, and TCRdb retained only in-frame sequences with V and J called. Part of the clones is not carried over; for the studies checked, unresolved V genes explain less than half of this, and the remainder is unexplained. The DNA was the basis for D and trimming; V, J and clone size are from that table. Recorded for this sample are roughly 210,000 clones; 84% of them occurred a single time. Jointly, the top ten make up about 10% of the sample.

The CDR3 contains 14 residues, cysteine and phenylalanine counted. Only the CDR3 portion is preserved as DNA: 42 bases, with reading frame beginning at the first base. The CDR1 and CDR2 encoded by the germline V gene (reference sequence) are SEHNR and FQNEAQ. Clipping removes 8 bases from V and 6 bases from J, with 5 as the unmatched junction base count. One collaborating source in Seattle enrolled patients during active infection and followed them longitudinally through the course of disease. Collaborating institutions collected whole blood in K2EDTA tubes following their own protocols. For TCRbeta analysis, collaborator samples were shipped as frozen whole blood, as isolated PBMCs, or as DNA extracted from either sample type. This clone has just one count. The antigen it recognizes is unknown. No much larger clone is present one base from it, and per-base qualities are unavailable.

Sequences were obtained from peripheral blood. The sequence derives from a woman older than 75 with COVID-19, enrolled during active disease. The chain is assembled from TRBV7-9 and TRBJ2-1; 12 bases in between match TRBD2. The CDR3 protein sequence reads: CASQTSGGSNEQFF. Read as DNA, the sequence is TGTGCCAGCCAAACTAGCGGGGGGAGCAATGAGCAGTTCTTC.